The clone carrying this T cell receptor (beta chain) was observed many times. The data derive from a study of identical twins. Trimming pared 1 base from V and 2 bases from J, leaving 9 bases between. The CDR3 runs 14 residues. Unique molecular identifiers were in the cDNA, with template-switch universal primer binding. TCRdb used MiXCR to reprocess the 5' RACE reads, holding one entry per CDR3 protein. The table shows under 300,000 distinct CDR3 sequences, with roughly 8% occurring only once. Another study also made use of these data, one on yellow fever vaccine responses in identical twins.

Sample: CD8+ T cells sorted from blood. The chain couples TRBV12-3 or TRBV12-4 to TRBJ2-7; TRBD1 might be the D (5 bases). The sequence was obtained from a woman aged 18-35 years in good health. The CDR3 coding sequence is TGTGCCAGCAGTTTAGGGACAAATACCTACGAGCAGTACTTC. This sequence encodes CASSLGTNTYEQYF.